One and the same sample provided the 27 T cell receptor beta chains below, sequenced in a study of cytomegalovirus exposure and HLA in healthy donors. PCR involved 60 Vbeta and 13 Jbeta primers. Produced via immunoSEQ multiplex PCR; TCRdb's table is partial and in-frame only. The sample has fewer than 250,000 clones, approximately 88% seen once; the top ten hold roughly 0.71%. Sequencing used PBMCs. The receptors were gathered from a boy between 2 and 10 years old in good health and CMV-seronegative.

The gene calls are TRBV10-2 and TRBJ2-3, with a weak D call TRBD2 (5 bases). Trimming pared 5 bases from V and 2 bases from J, leaving 11 bases between. Germline V gene lookup returns CDR1 WSHSY and CDR2 SAAADI. The CDR3 is made up of 14 amino acids. The CDR3 coding sequence is TGCGCCAGCAGTAGCGGAAGAGACACAGATACGCAGTATTTT. Translation: CASSSGRDTDTQYF.

This clone was seen only once. The V and J genes are TRBV14 and TRBJ2-5; D is perhaps TRBD2 (5 bases). Trimming took off 4 bases at V and 2 bases at J, with 5 bases between the two ends. CDR3 length equals 12 residues. The germline V gene encodes CDR1 SGHDN and CDR2 FVKESK. The CDR3 DNA reads TGTGCCAGCAGCCCGGGGCAAGAGACCCAGTACTTC. It specifies CASSPGQETQYF.

The chain couples TRBV28 to TRBJ2-3, with D possibly being TRBD2 (7 bases). Germline lookup yields CDR1 MDHEN and CDR2 SYDVKM. Trimming stripped 10 bases from V and 5 bases from J, with 16 bases between. CDR3 size: 13 residues. The CDR3 reads CAIVRGGEDTQYF. In DNA, the CDR3 is TGTGCCATCGTAAGGGGGGGTGAAGATACGCAGTATTTT.

This clone showed up just once. This chain joins TRBV7-2 and TRBJ2-3, with TRBD2 identical over 7 bases. With 5 bases clipped from V and 2 bases from J, the junction kept 13 bases outside the gene matches. In germline, CDR1 is SGHTA, CDR2 FQGNSA. The CDR3 length is 17 residues. CDR3 sequence reads: CASSLSQGGASTDTQYF. The CDR3 nucleotides are TGTGCCAGCAGCCTGAGCCAGGGAGGGGCTTCCACAGATACGCAGTATTTT.

A single count supports this clone. The chain carries TRBV30 and TRBJ2-5; no definite D call. CDR3 size: 13 residues. V lost 4 bases and J 1 base, leaving 10 bases between the germline ends. Germline CDR1 is GTSNPN and CDR2 is SVGIG (reference sequence). DNA for the CDR3: TGTGCCTGGACTCGTCCGGGCCAAGAGACCCAGTACTTC. It yields the protein CAWTRPGQETQYF. Combining the CDR3 with reference TRBV30 and TRBJ2-5 gives the whole variable domain SQTIHQWPATLVQPVGSPLSLECTVEGTSNPNLYWYRQAAGRGLQLLFYSVGIGQISSEVPQNLSASRPQDRQFILSSKKLLLSDSGFYLCAWTRPGQETQYFGPGTRLLVL.

This sequence joins TRBV27 and TRBJ2-1; 10 nucleotides agree with TRBD2. The germline gives CDR1 MNHEY, CDR2 SMNVEV (reference sequence). V was clipped by 1 base and J by 7 bases; unmatched bases: 7. This CDR3 is built from 16 residues. For the CDR3, the DNA is TGTGCCAGCAGTTTATGGGCTAGCGGGAGCGTTAATGAGCAGTTCTTC. Its protein is CASSLWASGSVNEQFF.

The chain has TRBV19 and TRBJ1-1, with D unclear. Germline CDR1 reads LNHDA; CDR2 reads SQIVND (reference sequence). The germline V and J ends were trimmed by 6 bases and 3 bases, with 14 bases remaining between them. The CDR3 is 14 residues long. The CDR3 DNA follows: TGTGCCAGTAGCCGGGTCAGCCGGGACACTGAAGCTTTCTTT. Amino acid sequence: CASSRVSRDTEAFF.

This rearrangement joins TRBV12-5 to TRBJ2-5, with D hard to call. Matching the DNA end better, TRBJ2-7 makes the J call doubtful. Germline loops: CDR1 LGHNT, CDR2 FRNRAP. This CDR3 has 12 amino acids. Written as DNA, the CDR3 is TGTGCTAGTGGTTTAGGTGACTACGAGCAGTACTTC. Translation gives CASGLGDYEQYF.

The CDR3, as DNA: TGTGCCTGGCCGGGACAGGGTCTCAACGAGCAGTACTTC. This sequence encodes CAWPGQGLNEQYF. This chain joins TRBV30 and TRBJ2-7; TRBD1 aligns across 9 bases. Germline V gene sequence: CDR1 GTSNPN, CDR2 SVGIG (reference sequence). The CDR3 is 13 amino acids. J gave up 5 bases and V 5 bases, and 7 bases lay outside the gene matches.

The V call is TRBV2, the J call TRBJ2-3; 9 bases agree with TRBD2. V was clipped by 1 base and J by 4 bases; unmatched bases: 6. Looked up from germline, CDR1 is SNHLY and CDR2 is FYNNEI. This CDR3 spans 16 amino acids. The CDR3 protein is CASSEGPGTSPDTQYF. CDR3 bases: TGTGCCAGCAGTGAAGGTCCGGGGACTAGCCCAGATACGCAGTATTTT.

The rearrangement joins TRBV4-2 to TRBJ2-5; 9 bases line up with TRBD1. Trimming at V came to 4 bases and at J to 5 bases, leaving 5 bases not matched to a gene. CDR1 is LGHNA, CDR2 YNFKEQ, per germline. There are 14 residues in the CDR3. The CDR3: CASSLGQGGETQYF. DNA for the CDR3: TGTGCCAGCAGCCTGGGACAGGGTGGGGAGACCCAGTACTTC.

This chain links TRBV30 with TRBJ2-3; D is ambiguous. Trimming left V 5 bases short and J 4 bases short, with 16 bases between. CDR1 and CDR2 from the germline V gene are GTSNPN and SVGIG (reference sequence). The length of the CDR3 is 14 residues. The CDR3 spells CAWQSVGGADTQYF. The CDR3 DNA reads TGTGCCTGGCAATCCGTAGGCGGAGCAGATACGCAGTATTTT. Together with reference TRBV30 and TRBJ2-3, the CDR3 gives the full variable domain: SQTIHQWPATLVQPVGSPLSLECTVEGTSNPNLYWYRQAAGRGLQLLFYSVGIGQISSEVPQNLSASRPQDRQFILSSKKLLLSDSGFYLCAWQSVGGADTQYFGPGTRLTVL.

This rearrangement joins TRBV30 to TRBJ2-3, with D perhaps matching TRBD1 (5 bases). V was pared by 2 bases and J by 2 bases, with 11 bases between. This CDR3 has 14 amino acids. Germline loops: CDR1 GTSNPN, CDR2 SVGIG (reference sequence). The CDR3 DNA reads as TGTGCCTGGAGTCGGTGGGGCCCCACAGATACGCAGTATTTT. This gives the protein CAWSRWGPTDTQYF.

The chain has TRBV2 and TRBJ2-7, with TRBD2 identical over 11 bases. Trimming took 2 bases from V and 6 from J; bases not matched to a gene: 12. Germline V gene lookup returns CDR1 SNHLY and CDR2 FYNNEI. The CDR3 sequence is 17 residues long. The CDR3 reads CASSEYIVAGGPLEQYF. DNA of the CDR3: TGTGCCAGCAGTGAATATATTGTAGCGGGGGGGCCTCTCGAGCAGTACTTC.

The gene calls are TRBV6-1 and TRBJ1-5; TRBD1 matches at 7 bases. This CDR3 has 15 residues. Germline CDR1 is MNHNS and CDR2 is SASEGT. Unmatched junction bases numbered 5, after V lost 6 bases and J lost 0 bases. In DNA form, the CDR3 reads TGTGCCAGCAGGGTGACAGGGTATAGCAATCAGCCCCAGCATTTT. This translates into CASRVTGYSNQPQHF.

The chain links TRBV6-5 to TRBJ1-1; D is unclear. CDR1 and CDR2 (germline): MNHEY, SVGAGI. This CDR3 spans 15 amino acids. V lost 2 bases, J lost 0 bases, and 10 bases lay in between. The CDR3 DNA is TGTGCCAGCAGTTACGACGACATTATGAACACTGAAGCTTTCTTT. Translated: CASSYDDIMNTEAFF.

This chain joins TRBV6-5 and TRBJ2-7, with TRBD2 identical over 7 bases. CDR1 is MNHEY and CDR2 is SVGAGI in the germline V gene. CDR3 length equals 16 residues. V lost 1 base to trimming and J lost 2 bases; unmatched junction nucleotides: 8. CDR3 coding DNA: TGTGCCAGCAGTTACTGGCTAGCGGCGGAAACCTACGAGCAGTACTTC. Translating it yields CASSYWLAAETYEQYF.

The chain has TRBV5-6 and TRBJ2-5; 7 bases are shared with TRBD2. The CDR3 sequence is 14 residues long. CDR1 and CDR2 from the germline V gene are SGHDT and YYEEEE. Trimming removed 0 bases from V and 5 bases from J; junction bases left unmatched: 4. CDR3 sequence (DNA): TGTGCCAGCAGCTTGGCGGGGGGTGGGGAGACCCAGTACTTC. It encodes CASSLAGGGETQYF.

The chain couples TRBV9 to TRBJ1-2; TRBD1 is a possible D gene (6 bases). Trimming left V 1 base short and J 4 bases short, with 14 bases between. Germline V gene sequence: CDR1 SGDLS, CDR2 YYNGEE. There are 15 residues in the CDR3. CDR3: CASSVMDSALYGYTF. The CDR3 nucleotides are TGTGCCAGCAGCGTAATGGACAGCGCTCTCTATGGCTACACCTTC.

V usage is TRBV4-1 and J usage is TRBJ2-7; D gene ambiguous. CDR1 and CDR2 from the germline V gene are MGHRA and YSYEKL. Trimming cost V 0 bases and J 0 bases, with 18 bases left between them. The CDR3 has 18 residues. CDR3: CASSQDRQAPSISYEQYF. Written as DNA, the CDR3 is TGCGCCAGCAGCCAAGATCGGCAGGCCCCTTCTATCTCCTACGAGCAGTACTTC.

The rearrangement links TRBV27 to TRBJ2-7; TRBD1 agrees at 10 bases. Germline CDR1 and CDR2: MNHEY and SMNVEV (reference sequence). The trim removed 3 bases at V and 1 base at J, leaving 6 bases unmatched. The CDR3 has 16 amino acids. The CDR3, as DNA: TGTGCCAGCAGTTTTCCCGGACAGGGGGGATCCTACGAGCAGTACTTC. It yields the protein CASSFPGQGGSYEQYF.

The V gene is TRBV2, the J gene TRBJ2-7; 11 positions agree with TRBD2. From germline, CDR1 is SNHLY and CDR2 FYNNEI. The trim removed 2 bases at V and 6 bases at J, leaving 6 bases unmatched. The CDR3 has 15 amino acids. CDR3: CASSEIGLAGPEQYF. In DNA, the CDR3 is TGTGCCAGCAGTGAAATCGGACTAGCGGGCCCCGAGCAGTACTTC.

V is TRBV5-6 and J is TRBJ2-7; possible D gene TRBD2, 5 bases. Deletions cut 3 bases from V and 3 bases from J, with 10 bases between. This CDR3 has 13 residues. CDR1 and CDR2 (germline): SGHDT, YYEEEE. Written as DNA, the CDR3 is TGTGCCAGCAGCTATCCGGGAAGCTACGAGCAGTACTTC. Translation: CASSYPGSYEQYF. The full variable domain, with the rest looked up from reference TRBV5-6 and TRBJ2-7, is DAGVTQSPTHLIKTRGQQVTLRCSPKSGHDTVSWYQQALGQGPQFIFQYYEEEERQRGNFPDRFSGHQFPNYSSELNVNALLLGDSALYLCASSYPGSYEQYFGPGTRLTVT.

The chain uses TRBV6-6 and TRBJ2-7; 15 nucleotides agree with TRBD2. The CDR3 is 16 amino acids. From germline, CDR1 is MNHNY and CDR2 SVGAGI (reference sequence). The V and J ends lost 10 bases and 3 bases, in that order; junction bases with no gene match: 10. CDR3 nucleotide sequence: TGTGCCACGGGACCGGGGACTAGCGGGGGGATCTACGAGCAGTACTTC. Amino acid sequence: CATGPGTSGGIYEQYF.

The chain carries TRBV7-6 and TRBJ2-7; 9 bases map to TRBD1. The V segment lost 7 bases and the J segment 3 bases; nucleotides outside the gene matches: 7. The CDR3 sequence is 14 residues long. CDR1 is SGHVS and CDR2 is FNYEAQ in the germline V gene. CDR3: CASTPGTGIYEQYF. CDR3 nucleotides: TGTGCCAGCACCCCCGGGACAGGGATCTACGAGCAGTACTTC.

This chain joins TRBV7-2 and TRBJ1-4; 7 bases are shared with TRBD1. Trimming removed 1 base from V and 3 bases from J; junction bases left unmatched: 2. The CDR3 length is 15 residues. From germline, CDR1 is SGHTA and CDR2 FQGNSA. The CDR3 region is CASSLEGASNEKLFF. CDR3 DNA: TGTGCCAGCAGCTTAGAGGGGGCCTCTAATGAAAAACTGTTTTTT.

The CDR3 nucleotides read TGTGCCTGGAGTCCCTCGGTTCGGGGAGAGACCCAGTACTTC. Translated: CAWSPSVRGETQYF. This sequence joins TRBV30 and TRBJ2-5; TRBD2 is a possible D gene (5 bases). Germline lookup yields CDR1 GTSNPN and CDR2 SVGIG (reference sequence). There are 14 residues in the CDR3. Trimming shortened V by 2 bases and J by 4 bases, and 14 bases separated the two germline ends.